The rows below give T cell receptor beta chains drawn from one sample of a study of T cells in Graves' hyperthyroidism and ophthalmopathy. TCRdb analysed the multiplex PCR reads with MiXCR anew, one entry per CDR3 protein. Found here are roughly 570,000 distinct CDR3 sequences, around 45% of them singletons; the top ten hold roughly 20%. The specimen sequenced was peripheral blood or thyroid tissue (not recorded which). The receptors derive from an adult woman with Graves' disease, either hyperthyroidism or ophthalmopathy (not recorded which). CDR3s leave out the opening cysteine and the closing phenylalanine or tryptophan. D genes are given only for firm matches.

TRBV2,NA,TRBJ2-5,ASSPALGGPETQY
TRBV18,TRBD1,TRBJ2-5,ASSPQTGEETQY
TRBV10-3,NA,TRBJ1-2,AISAARQTYGYT
TRBV9,NA,TRBJ1-2,ASRPGAVGDWGYT
TRBV5-6,NA,TRBJ1-5,ASSPGTNQPQH
TRBV29-1,NA,TRBJ2-3,SVGVGTDTQY
TRBV5-1,TRBD2,TRBJ2-7,ASSFEPSGVQY
TRBV7-2,NA,TRBJ1-6,ASSSPPSSPLH
TRBV19,NA,TRBJ1-2,ASSWGQSGYT
TRBV7-6,NA,TRBJ1-1,ASSLFTGRPRNTEAF
TRBV5-1,NA,TRBJ2-5,ASSLGADGETQY
TRBV19,TRBD1,TRBJ2-6,ASSDRGYSGANVLT
TRBV2,NA,TRBJ1-5,ASLGEGSNQPQH
TRBV7-9,TRBD1,TRBJ1-5,ASSRGQGGNQPQH
TRBV13,NA,TRBJ1-2,ASSSQGRGYT
TRBV4-2,TRBD1,TRBJ1-5,ASSQASRGHGSNQPQH
TRBV7-8,NA,TRBJ2-7,ASSRGSAASSYEQY
TRBV11-2,TRBD1,TRBJ2-7,ASSLDFEGGQPYEQY
TRBV7-2,NA,TRBJ1-1,ASSPFGITEAF
TRBV29-1,NA,TRBJ2-5,SVDPHGGRTQTQY
TRBV29-1,NA,TRBJ2-5,SVEDPILAGETQY
TRBV20-1,TRBD1,TRBJ1-5,SAYRTGYNQPQH
TRBV19,NA,TRBJ2-2,ASQRSTNTGELF
TRBV7-2,NA,TRBJ1-5,ASSLVLSQPQH
TRBV6-1,NA,TRBJ2-2,ASSTGPDGYGELF
TRBV24-1,TRBD1,TRBJ2-5,ATSDYVQGETQY
TRBV11-2,TRBD2,TRBJ2-7,ASSLDSGLWSGAGEQY
TRBV10-3,TRBD1,TRBJ1-2,AISGDRGFGYT
TRBV7-9,NA,TRBJ2-1,ATPKHGGDGYEQF
TRBV7-2,TRBD2,TRBJ2-2,ASSQDGGLTNTGELF
TRBV7-2,TRBD2,TRBJ2-5,ATSLAGETQY
TRBV7-9,NA,TRBJ2-7,ASSSVLPPYEQY
TRBV12-3/TRBV12-4,NA,TRBJ1-2,ASSDRTFGYT
TRBV7-9,TRBD1,TRBJ1-2,ASSLHRGGYT
TRBV20-1,NA,TRBJ1-1,SATQVGGNTEAF
TRBV20-1,NA,TRBJ1-2,SAQTGRTNYGYT
TRBV10-3,TRBD1,TRBJ2-7,AIAGTARYEQY
TRBV3-1,NA,TRBJ1-2,ASSQVGANYGYT
TRBV2,NA,TRBJ1-5,ASSVGGRNQPQH
TRBV7-9,NA,TRBJ2-3,ASSLGGVTDTQY
TRBV6-1,TRBD1,TRBJ1-2,ASNYSAQGLTNYGYT
TRBV4-1,NA,TRBJ1-5,ASSQDLSRGQPQH
TRBV10-2,NA,TRBJ2-7,ASTQGYEQY
TRBV7-3,NA,TRBJ2-6,ASSLTPSGANVLT
TRBV7-9,NA,TRBJ1-1,ASSFGHRNTEAF
TRBV5-8,NA,TRBJ2-5,ASSLEGGRETQY
TRBV16,NA,TRBJ1-1,ASSHNRDTEAF
TRBV6-5,NA,TRBJ1-5,ASSEQGNQPHH
TRBV20-1,NA,TRBJ1-5,SARDGGQPQH
TRBV10-2,NA,TRBJ1-5,ASKELGRDQPQH
TRBV11-2,NA,TRBJ2-7,ASSFSGGIPYEQY
TRBV6-5,NA,TRBJ1-1,ATNPQVGAAGAF
TRBV11-2,TRBD1,TRBJ1-2,ASSLTGTGSLGYT
TRBV12-3/TRBV12-4,NA,TRBJ2-2,ASSLRHLNTGELF
TRBV9,NA,TRBJ1-3,ASSPQGPGNTIY
TRBV28,NA,TRBJ2-2,ASSGGGNENTGELF
TRBV7-9,NA,TRBJ2-5,ASSADSGIVKETQY
TRBV7-8,TRBD1,TRBJ2-6,ASSPREGGAGANVLT
TRBV7-9,NA,TRBJ2-5,ASSLVSRTVQETQY
TRBV20-1,NA,TRBJ1-5,SAETANNQPQH